This is a list of T cell receptor beta chains from one sample in a study of early T cells in non-severe SARS-CoV-2 infection. TCRdb reprocessed the 5' RACE reads via MiXCR and lists one record per CDR3 protein. The data show about 52,000 distinct CDR3 sequences, with under 8.5% seen just once and roughly 4.2% held by the top ten. The specimen sequenced was whole blood. These receptors all come from an adult who was a healthcare worker with PCR-confirmed SARS-CoV-2 infection or an uninfected control (not recorded which). The CDR3 runs from the conserved cysteine through the conserved F or W. Fields, in order: D gene, CDR3 length, clone size, J gene, V gene, CDR3 DNA, CDR3 protein. D genes are given only for firm matches. Some rows mark clone size as missing; the rest say once, few, many or name a class of expanded clone.

D gene: TRBD1
CDR3 length: 14
clone size: many
J gene: TRBJ1-2
V gene: TRBV29-1
CDR3 DNA: TGCAGCGTTGACACAGGGGGCCGTAACTATGGCTACACCTTC
CDR3 protein: CSVDTGGRNYGYTF

D gene: TRBD2
CDR3 length: 14
clone size: -
J gene: TRBJ2-1
V gene: TRBV20-1
CDR3 DNA: TGCAGTGCTCTAGCGGGAGGGCTTGTCCATGAGCAGTTCTTC
CDR3 protein: CSALAGGLVHEQFF

D gene: -
CDR3 length: 14
clone size: many
J gene: TRBJ2-2
V gene: TRBV20-1
CDR3 DNA: TGCAGTGCAAAGACCCAGGGGAGTACCGGGGAGCTGTTTTTT
CDR3 protein: CSAKTQGSTGELFF

D gene: -
CDR3 length: 13
clone size: few
J gene: TRBJ1-4
V gene: TRBV30
CDR3 DNA: TGTGCCTGGATGGTAGGGTTTAATGAAAAACTGTTTTTT
CDR3 protein: CAWMVGFNEKLFF

D gene: -
CDR3 length: 14
clone size: many
J gene: TRBJ2-3
V gene: TRBV6-5
CDR3 DNA: TGTGCCACCCTGGGGGACGGGGGAATTGATACGCAGTATTTT
CDR3 protein: CATLGDGGIDTQYF

D gene: -
CDR3 length: 13
clone size: few
J gene: TRBJ2-1
V gene: TRBV6-5
CDR3 DNA: TGTGCCAGCAGTTACGGGGGGTACAATGAGCAGTTCTTC
CDR3 protein: CASSYGGYNEQFF

D gene: -
CDR3 length: 13
clone size: many
J gene: TRBJ2-2
V gene: TRBV5-1
CDR3 DNA: TGCGCCAGCAGGCGGACGGTCACCGGGGAGCTGTTTTTT
CDR3 protein: CASRRTVTGELFF

D gene: -
CDR3 length: 12
clone size: many
J gene: TRBJ1-3
V gene: TRBV29-1
CDR3 DNA: TGCAGCGTTGTGACAGATGGAAACACCATATATTTT
CDR3 protein: CSVVTDGNTIYF

D gene: TRBD2
CDR3 length: 14
clone size: -
J gene: TRBJ2-1
V gene: TRBV29-1
CDR3 DNA: TGCAGCGTTGATGGGCGGGGGGGTTTGGATGAGCAGTTCTTC
CDR3 protein: CSVDGRGGLDEQFF

D gene: TRBD1
CDR3 length: 16
clone size: -
J gene: TRBJ2-5
V gene: TRBV29-1
CDR3 DNA: TGCAGCGTTGAGGACTACAGGGGGCGCTTCCAAGAGACCCAGTACTTC
CDR3 protein: CSVEDYRGRFQETQYF

D gene: -
CDR3 length: 11
clone size: few
J gene: TRBJ2-7
V gene: TRBV14
CDR3 DNA: TGTGCCAGCAGCCAAGCGATAGAGCAGTACTTC
CDR3 protein: CASSQAIEQYF

D gene: TRBD2
CDR3 length: 13
clone size: -
J gene: TRBJ2-7
V gene: TRBV19
CDR3 DNA: TGTGCCAGTAGTTCCAGACTAGCGGGGGAGCAGTACTTC
CDR3 protein: CASSSRLAGEQYF

D gene: TRBD2
CDR3 length: 18
clone size: -
J gene: TRBJ2-2
V gene: TRBV3-1
CDR3 DNA: TGCGCCAGCAGTCCCGGGAGGTTGTCGCCGGCGAACACCGGGGAGCTGTTTTTT
CDR3 protein: CASSPGRLSPANTGELFF

D gene: -
CDR3 length: 14
clone size: -
J gene: TRBJ2-2
V gene: TRBV28
CDR3 DNA: TGTGCCAGCAGCCCCGACAGGTCGACCGGGGAGCTGTTTTTT
CDR3 protein: CASSPDRSTGELFF

D gene: TRBD1
CDR3 length: 14
clone size: few
J gene: TRBJ2-1
V gene: TRBV7-6
CDR3 DNA: TGTGCCAGCAGCGACAGGGGCGCCCTAAATGAGCAGTTCTTC
CDR3 protein: CASSDRGALNEQFF

D gene: TRBD2
CDR3 length: 14
clone size: -
J gene: TRBJ2-3
V gene: TRBV6-2/TRBV6-3
CDR3 DNA: TGTGCCAGCAGGACAGAGGCGGGAGGAGATACGCAGTATTTT
CDR3 protein: CASRTEAGGDTQYF

D gene: TRBD1
CDR3 length: 15
clone size: -
J gene: TRBJ2-1
V gene: TRBV24-1
CDR3 DNA: TGTGCCACCAGTGACCCGACAGGGAAGAGAAGTGAGCAGTTCTTC
CDR3 protein: CATSDPTGKRSEQFF

D gene: -
CDR3 length: 15
clone size: -
J gene: TRBJ2-4
V gene: TRBV11-2
CDR3 DNA: TGTGCCAGCCGACGACTCCAGGGGTCCAAAAACATTCAGTACTTC
CDR3 protein: CASRRLQGSKNIQYF

D gene: TRBD1
CDR3 length: 18
clone size: many
J gene: TRBJ2-1
V gene: TRBV7-9
CDR3 DNA: TGTGCCAGCAGCTTAAGCGGAGGCGGGACAGGGGTCTACAATGAGCAGTTCTTC
CDR3 protein: CASSLSGGGTGVYNEQFF

D gene: -
CDR3 length: 13
clone size: few
J gene: TRBJ1-1
V gene: TRBV28
CDR3 DNA: TGTGCCAGCAGTTTATCGACCACAGGACAAGCTTTCTTT
CDR3 protein: CASSLSTTGQAFF

D gene: -
CDR3 length: 14
clone size: few
J gene: TRBJ1-2
V gene: TRBV7-2
CDR3 DNA: TGTGCCAGCAGCCTTACAGGAGGCAACTATGGCTACACCTTC
CDR3 protein: CASSLTGGNYGYTF

D gene: -
CDR3 length: 14
clone size: many
J gene: TRBJ2-3
V gene: TRBV6-6
CDR3 DNA: TGTGCCAGCAGTTCAAACAACCCGCGAGATACGCAGTATTTT
CDR3 protein: CASSSNNPRDTQYF

D gene: -
CDR3 length: 13
clone size: many
J gene: TRBJ2-2
V gene: TRBV12-3/TRBV12-4
CDR3 DNA: TGTGCCAGCGTTTCGTATATCACCGGGGAGCTGTTTTTT
CDR3 protein: CASVSYITGELFF

D gene: -
CDR3 length: 16
clone size: once
J gene: TRBJ1-4
V gene: TRBV4-1
CDR3 DNA: TGCGCCAGCAGCCAAGGGGTCACAGCCTCTAATGAAAAACTGTTTTTT
CDR3 protein: CASSQGVTASNEKLFF

D gene: TRBD2
CDR3 length: 15
clone size: few
J gene: TRBJ2-7
V gene: TRBV4-2
CDR3 DNA: TGTGCCAGCAGCCAAGATGGGACTAGCGGCTACGAGCAGTACTTC
CDR3 protein: CASSQDGTSGYEQYF